The rows below give T cell receptor beta chains drawn from one sample of a study of blood T cell repertoires in COVID-19. The repertoire was sequenced with immunoSEQ multiplex PCR; TCRdb's copy has only in-frame clones and lacks some. The data hold about 48,000 clones, with over 65% observed a single time. The sequencing sample was made of peripheral blood. These receptors came from a woman in her sixties with acute or convalescent COVID-19. The CDR3 runs from the conserved cysteine through the conserved F or W. D genes are given only for firm matches. The listing skips clone size in some rows; elsewhere it reads once, few, many or a size class.

j_gene	v_gene	abundance	d_gene	CDR3nt	CDR3aa
TRBJ1-2	TRBV29-1	medium-sized	-	TGCAGCGTCGTTGGTACAGGGCGCTATGGCTACACCTTC	CSVVGTGRYGYTF
TRBJ1-2	TRBV3-1/TRBV3-2	-	TRBD1	TGTGCCAGCAGCCAAGGGCGGACAGGGGGTGGCTACACCTTC	CASSQGRTGGGYTF
TRBJ2-1	TRBV10-3	-	-	TGTGCCATCAGTGAATTCGGGGGAAGGCATGAGCAGTTCTTC	CAISEFGGRHEQFF
TRBJ2-3	TRBV29-1	-	TRBD2	TGCAGCGCTACGAGTAGCGGGTCCACAGATACGCAGTATTTT	CSATSSGSTDTQYF
TRBJ2-3	TRBV6-5	-	TRBD2	TGTGCCAGCAGGGGAGCGGGGACCACAGATACGCAGTATTTT	CASRGAGTTDTQYF
TRBJ1-4	TRBV12-3/TRBV12-4	-	-	TGTGCCAGCAGTTACAGTGAGGGTGAAAAACTGTTTTTT	CASSYSEGEKLFF
TRBJ1-2	TRBV5-5	once	-	TGTGCCAGCAGCCCCCAGGGGCGAGAAGGCTACACCTTC	CASSPQGREGYTF
TRBJ1-2	TRBV9	once	TRBD1	TGTGCCAGCAGCGTAGGGACAGGCTATGGCTACACCTTC	CASSVGTGYGYTF
TRBJ1-2	TRBV18	-	TRBD1	TGTGCCAGCTCACTGAACGGGGGACAGTCTTATGGCTACACCTTC	CASSLNGGQSYGYTF
TRBJ2-5	TRBV11-2	-	-	TGTGCCAGCAGCCCCGGTCAGACCCAGTACTTC	CASSPGQTQYF
TRBJ1-4	TRBV19	once	-	TGTGCCACCCGGTCTGAATATAATGAAAAACTGTTTTTT	CATRSEYNEKLFF
TRBJ2-7	TRBV7-9	-	TRBD1	TGTGCCAGCAGCCTGGGGACAGGGGTCTATGACGAGCAGTACTTC	CASSLGTGVYDEQYF
TRBJ2-4	TRBV12-3/TRBV12-4	few	-	TGTGCCAGCAGTTTACTAGCCAAAAACATTCAGTACTTC	CASSLLAKNIQYF
TRBJ2-2	TRBV4-1	few	TRBD1	TGCGCCAGCAGCCCCCTGGACAGGGAGGCCGGGGAGCTGTTTTTT	CASSPLDREAGELFF